This T cell receptor (beta chain) was documented in a study of blood T cell repertoires in COVID-19. The length of the CDR3 is 14 residues. V was shortened by 4 bases and J by 2 bases, with 11 bases between the two germline ends. Germline loops: CDR1 LGHDT, CDR2 YNNKEL (reference sequence). Generated by immunoSEQ multiplex PCR, the TCRdb table keeps only in-frame clones and is missing some. The sample has fewer than 200,000 clones, about 87% seen once. Sequenced sample: peripheral blood. The TCR comes from a woman in her 70s with COVID-19, enrolled during active disease. The rearrangement links TRBV3-1 (or the pseudogene TRBV3-2) to TRBJ1-2; possibly TRBD1 for D (5 bases). CDR3 residues: CASSLRGLNYGYTF. The CDR3 nucleotides read TGTGCCAGCAGCCTGCGGGGACTGAACTATGGCTACACCTTC.